This T cell receptor beta chain was found in a study of beta chain features in type 1 diabetes. The study's findings and limits: Among patients with Type 1 diabetes, TCRB CDR3s were moderately but significantly shorter in every one of the four CD4+ subsets. Whether TCRB rearrangement is influenced by HLA type went unresolved here.

CDR1 is LGHNA, CDR2 YSLEER, per germline. V lost 0 bases and J 2 bases, leaving 14 bases between the germline ends. The CDR3 runs 17 residues. On this clone itself: The antigen is not known.

Expressed TCRB transcripts were sequenced, since all the RNA that had been isolated was reverse transcribed. The repertoire was sequenced with immunoSEQ multiplex PCR; TCRdb's copy has only in-frame clones and lacks some. The data show hundreds of thousands of clones, 30% seen once. Material for sequencing was naive CD4+ T cells from blood. The origin of this receptor is a man younger than 30 in good health. The gene calls are TRBV4-3 and TRBJ2-1, with D unresolved. CDR3 DNA sequence: TGCGCCAGCAGCCAAGAGAGGCCTTCCGTCGCCTACAATGAGCAGTTCTTC. Translation gives CASSQERPSVAYNEQFF.